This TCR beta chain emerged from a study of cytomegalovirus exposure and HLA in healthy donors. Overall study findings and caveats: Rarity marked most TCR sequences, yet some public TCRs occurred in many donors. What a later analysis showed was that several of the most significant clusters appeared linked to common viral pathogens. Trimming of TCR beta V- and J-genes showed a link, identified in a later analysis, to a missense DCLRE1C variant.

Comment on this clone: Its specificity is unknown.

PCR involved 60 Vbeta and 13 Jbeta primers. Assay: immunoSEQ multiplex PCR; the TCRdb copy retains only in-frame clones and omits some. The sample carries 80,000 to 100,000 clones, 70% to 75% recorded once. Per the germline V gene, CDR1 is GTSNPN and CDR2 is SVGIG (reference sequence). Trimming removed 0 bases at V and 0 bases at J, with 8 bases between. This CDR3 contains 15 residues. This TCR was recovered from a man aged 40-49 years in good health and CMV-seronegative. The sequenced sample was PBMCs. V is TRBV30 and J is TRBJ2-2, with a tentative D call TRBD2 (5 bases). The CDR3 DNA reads TGTGCCTGGAGTGTGTGGCGGGCGAACACCGGGGAGCTGTTTTTT. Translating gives CAWSVWRANTGELFF.